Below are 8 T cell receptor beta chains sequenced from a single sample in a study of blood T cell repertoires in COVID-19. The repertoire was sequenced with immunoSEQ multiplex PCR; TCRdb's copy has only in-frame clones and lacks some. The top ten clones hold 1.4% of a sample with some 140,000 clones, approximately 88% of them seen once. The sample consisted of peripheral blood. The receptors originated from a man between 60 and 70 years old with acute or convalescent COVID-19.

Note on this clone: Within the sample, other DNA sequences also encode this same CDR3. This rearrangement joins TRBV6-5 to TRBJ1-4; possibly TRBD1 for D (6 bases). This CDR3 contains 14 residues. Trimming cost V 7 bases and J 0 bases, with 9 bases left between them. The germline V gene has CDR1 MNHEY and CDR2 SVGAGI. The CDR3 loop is CASKDSATNEKLFF. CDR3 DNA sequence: TGTGCCAGCAAGGACAGCGCAACTAATGAAAAACTGTTTTTT.

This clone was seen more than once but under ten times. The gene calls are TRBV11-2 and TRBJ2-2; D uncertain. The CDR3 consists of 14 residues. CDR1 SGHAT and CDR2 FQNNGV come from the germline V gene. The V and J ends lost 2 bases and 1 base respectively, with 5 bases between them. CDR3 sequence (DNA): TGTGCCAGCAGCTTAAGAGGGAACACCGGGGAGCTGTTTTTT. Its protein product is CASSLRGNTGELFF.

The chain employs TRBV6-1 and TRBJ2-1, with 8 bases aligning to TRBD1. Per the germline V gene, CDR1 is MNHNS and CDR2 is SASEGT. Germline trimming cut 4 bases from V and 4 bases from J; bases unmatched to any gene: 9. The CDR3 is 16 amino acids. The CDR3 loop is CASSVDQGAIYNEQFF. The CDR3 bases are TGTGCCAGCAGTGTTGATCAGGGGGCTATATACAATGAGCAGTTCTTC.

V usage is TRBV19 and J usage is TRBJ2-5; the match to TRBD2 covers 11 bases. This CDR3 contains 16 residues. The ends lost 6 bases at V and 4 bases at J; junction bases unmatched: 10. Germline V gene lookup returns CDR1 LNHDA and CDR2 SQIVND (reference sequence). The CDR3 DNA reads TGTGCCAGTAGAAGGGTAGCGGGAGGGCCGGGAGAGACCCAGTACTTC. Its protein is CASRRVAGGPGETQYF.

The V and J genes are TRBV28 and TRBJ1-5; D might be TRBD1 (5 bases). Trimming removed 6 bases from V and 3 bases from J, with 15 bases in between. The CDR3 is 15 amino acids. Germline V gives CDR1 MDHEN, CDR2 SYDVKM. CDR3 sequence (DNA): TGTGCCAGCAGGGAGCTAGGGGCGCACAATCAGCCCCAGCATTTT. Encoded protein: CASRELGAHNQPQHF.

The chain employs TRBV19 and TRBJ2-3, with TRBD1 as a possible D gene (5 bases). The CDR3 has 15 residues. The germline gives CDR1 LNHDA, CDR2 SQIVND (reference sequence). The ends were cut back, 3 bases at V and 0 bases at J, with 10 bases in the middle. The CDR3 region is CASSIDSASTDTQYF. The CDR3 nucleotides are TGTGCCAGTAGTATTGACAGCGCTAGCACAGATACGCAGTATTTT.

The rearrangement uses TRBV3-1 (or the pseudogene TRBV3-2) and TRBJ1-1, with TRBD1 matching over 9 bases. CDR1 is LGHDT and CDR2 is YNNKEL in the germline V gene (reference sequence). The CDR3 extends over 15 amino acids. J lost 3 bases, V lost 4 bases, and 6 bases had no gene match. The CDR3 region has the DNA TGTGCCAGCAGCCCTCGGGACAGGGACCACACTGAAGCTTTCTTT. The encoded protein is CASSPRDRDHTEAFF.

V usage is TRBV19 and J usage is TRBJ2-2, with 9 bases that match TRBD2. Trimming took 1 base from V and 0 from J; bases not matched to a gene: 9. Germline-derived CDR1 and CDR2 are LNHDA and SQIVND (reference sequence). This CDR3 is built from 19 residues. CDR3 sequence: CASSIAGWASGTNTGELFF. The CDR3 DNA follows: TGTGCCAGTAGTATAGCGGGGTGGGCTAGCGGGACGAACACCGGGGAGCTGTTTTTT.